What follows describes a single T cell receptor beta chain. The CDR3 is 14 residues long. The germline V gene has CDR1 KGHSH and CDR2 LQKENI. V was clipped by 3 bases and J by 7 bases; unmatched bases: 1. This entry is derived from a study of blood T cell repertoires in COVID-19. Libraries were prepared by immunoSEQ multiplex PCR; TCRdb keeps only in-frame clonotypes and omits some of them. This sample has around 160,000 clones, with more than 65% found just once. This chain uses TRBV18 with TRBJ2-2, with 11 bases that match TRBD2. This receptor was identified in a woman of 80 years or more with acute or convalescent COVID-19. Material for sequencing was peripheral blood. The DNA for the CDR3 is TGTGCCAGCTCACCCGGGACTAGCGGCGGGGAGCTGTTTTTT. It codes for CASSPGTSGGELFF. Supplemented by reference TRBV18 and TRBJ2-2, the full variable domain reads NAGVMQNPRHLVRRRGQEARLRCSPMKGHSHVYWYRQLPEEGLKFMVYLQKENIIDESGMPKERFSAEFPKEGPSILRIQQVVRGDSAAYFCASSPGTSGGELFFGEGSRLTVL.